A selection of T cell receptor beta chains follows, all from one sample in a study of blood T cell repertoires in COVID-19. Profiling relied on immunoSEQ multiplex PCR, and the TCRdb table lists in-frame clones only, not all of them. The sample carries tens of thousands of clones, 85% recorded once. Sequencing input: peripheral blood. The receptors stem from a man older than 75 with acute or convalescent COVID-19. Each CDR3 is given with its conserved first and last residue. D genes are given only for firm matches. Size values are once, few and many counts, or a class for expanded clones, and some rows have none.

abundance,v_gene,j_gene,len,d_gene,CDR3aa,CDR3nt
NA,TRBV24-1,TRBJ2-1,16,TRBD2,CATSDLAGGPKNEQFF,TGTGCCACCAGTGATTTAGCGGGAGGGCCGAAGAATGAGCAGTTCTTC
NA,TRBV30,TRBJ1-3,13,NA,CAWSVLSGNTIYF,TGTGCCTGGAGTGTACTATCGGGAAACACCATATATTTT
NA,TRBV13,TRBJ1-1,17,TRBD1,CASSNHGQGIRDTEAFF,TGTGCCAGCAGCAACCACGGACAGGGGATTAGGGACACTGAAGCTTTCTTT
NA,TRBV28,TRBJ1-4,16,TRBD1,CASSLPGGQGNEKLFF,TGTGCCAGCAGTTTACCCGGTGGACAGGGGAATGAAAAACTGTTTTTT
NA,TRBV19,TRBJ1-1,15,TRBD1,CASNTGVNTNTEAFF,TGTGCCAGTAACACAGGGGTGAATACGAACACTGAAGCTTTCTTT
NA,TRBV7-8,TRBJ2-7,16,TRBD1,CASSRPGQNFSYEQYF,TGTGCCAGCAGCAGACCGGGACAGAATTTCTCCTACGAGCAGTACTTC
NA,TRBV7-9,TRBJ2-7,14,NA,CASSLLSRSGEQYF,TGTGCCAGCAGCTTACTGTCTAGATCCGGCGAGCAGTACTTC
NA,TRBV5-4,TRBJ1-5,16,NA,CASSLGGTGNNQPQHF,TGTGCCAGCAGCTTGGGGGGAACAGGTAACAATCAGCCCCAGCATTTT
NA,TRBV19,TRBJ2-1,19,TRBD2,CASSIRGTSGISSYNEQFF,TGTGCCAGTAGTATCCGCGGGACTAGCGGGATAAGCTCCTACAATGAGCAGTTCTTC
once,TRBV5-1,TRBJ1-5,15,NA,CASRLSGGNNQPQHF,TGCGCCAGCCGTCTATCTGGGGGCAACAATCAGCCCCAGCATTTT
NA,TRBV19,TRBJ2-1,15,TRBD2,CASSKGLAGPFEQFF,TGTGCCAGTAGTAAGGGTCTAGCGGGCCCATTTGAGCAGTTCTTC
NA,TRBV28,TRBJ1-5,14,NA,CAGRGSGSNQPQHF,TGTGCCGGCCGGGGGTCGGGTAGCAATCAGCCCCAGCATTTT
NA,TRBV28,TRBJ2-3,14,TRBD2,CASSPSGATDTQYF,TGTGCCAGCAGTCCGAGCGGGGCGACAGATACGCAGTATTTT
NA,TRBV29-1,TRBJ2-7,14,NA,CSAAAGTRWYEQYF,TGCAGCGCCGCTGCAGGGACAAGGTGGTACGAGCAGTACTTC
NA,TRBV19,TRBJ1-5,14,NA,CASSAMGRDQPQHF,TGTGCCAGTAGTGCCATGGGGAGGGACCAGCCCCAGCATTTT
NA,TRBV19,TRBJ2-7,14,NA,CASSIDRSLSEQYF,TGTGCCAGTAGTATAGATCGGAGCCTCTCCGAGCAGTACTTC
once,TRBV28,TRBJ2-7,14,NA,CASSLSGSLYEQYF,TGTGCCAGCAGTTTATCCGGGAGTCTCTACGAGCAGTACTTC
NA,TRBV19,TRBJ1-2,13,NA,CASRSTGNYGYTF,TGTGCCAGTAGAAGTACAGGGAACTATGGCTACACCTTC
NA,TRBV28,TRBJ1-5,15,NA,CASSSRRERAQPQHF,TGTGCAAGCAGTTCGCGCCGGGAGAGAGCCCAGCCCCAGCATTTT
NA,TRBV12-3/TRBV12-4,TRBJ2-2,13,NA,CASRVSSTGELFF,TGTGCCAGCAGAGTATCGAGTACCGGGGAGCTGTTTTTT
NA,TRBV5-4,TRBJ2-2,15,TRBD2,CASGVAGGHTGELFF,TGTGCCAGCGGTGTAGCGGGAGGGCACACCGGGGAGCTGTTTTTT
NA,TRBV11-3,TRBJ2-1,19,TRBD2,CASSLFGQLAGGGANEQFF,TGTGCCAGCAGCCTCTTCGGTCAACTAGCGGGAGGGGGGGCCAATGAGCAGTTCTTC
NA,TRBV19,TRBJ1-5,14,TRBD1,CASGNRGGNQPQHF,TGTGCCAGCGGTAACAGGGGTGGCAATCAGCCCCAGCATTTT
NA,TRBV12-3/TRBV12-4,TRBJ1-1,13,TRBD1,CASRDREGFEAFF,TGTGCCAGCAGGGACAGGGAAGGGTTTGAAGCTTTCTTT
once,TRBV11-3,TRBJ2-5,16,TRBD1,CASSLGGTGGPETQYF,TGTGCCAGCAGCTTAGGGGGGACAGGTGGGCCAGAGACCCAGTACTTC
NA,TRBV10-3,TRBJ2-3,19,NA,CAISGAEGGIAEHTDTQYF,TGTGCCATCAGTGGGGCCGAGGGGGGGATAGCGGAGCACACAGATACGCAGTATTTT
NA,TRBV13,TRBJ2-7,15,TRBD2,CASSLGTSVTYEQYF,TGTGCCAGCAGCTTAGGTACTAGCGTTACCTACGAGCAGTACTTC
NA,TRBV11-3,TRBJ2-3,14,TRBD2,CASSKREVTDTQYF,TGTGCCAGCAGCAAGCGGGAGGTCACAGATACGCAGTATTTT
NA,TRBV11-3,TRBJ2-1,19,TRBD2,CASSLQLAAGVSSYNEQFF,TGTGCCAGCAGCTTACAATTAGCAGCGGGAGTATCCTCCTACAATGAGCAGTTCTTC
NA,TRBV28,TRBJ2-7,14,TRBD2,CASRPGGTTYEQYF,TGTGCCAGCAGACCGGGGGGGACTACCTACGAGCAGTACTTC
NA,TRBV19,TRBJ2-1,16,TRBD2,CASSGIAGGSGSEQFF,TGTGCCAGTAGTGGTATAGCGGGAGGTTCGGGTAGTGAGCAGTTCTTC
NA,TRBV7-2,TRBJ2-4,15,TRBD2,CASSLGGTSGNIQYF,TGTGCCAGCAGCTTAGGGGGGACTAGCGGAAACATTCAGTACTTC
NA,TRBV28,TRBJ2-5,16,TRBD2,CASSFIVAGYQETQYF,TGTGCCAGCAGTTTTATCGTAGCGGGGTACCAAGAGACCCAGTACTTC
NA,TRBV28,TRBJ2-7,14,NA,CASIPRGGYYEQYF,TGTGCCAGCATTCCCCGAGGGGGATACTACGAGCAGTACTTC
NA,TRBV14,TRBJ2-2,15,TRBD2,CASSRTSGHSGELFF,TGTGCCAGCAGCCGGACTAGCGGGCATTCCGGGGAGCTGTTTTTT
NA,TRBV5-1,TRBJ2-3,12,NA,CASSLQGDTQYF,TGCGCCAGCAGCTTACAGGGAGATACGCAGTATTTT
NA,TRBV11-2,TRBJ2-2,19,NA,CASSLGREGGLANTGELFF,TGTGCCAGCAGTTTGGGGCGTGAGGGAGGCCTCGCGAACACCGGGGAGCTGTTTTTT
NA,TRBV7-2,TRBJ1-5,15,NA,CASSSEGRATQPQHF,TGTGCCAGCAGCTCGGAGGGTAGGGCCACTCAGCCCCAGCATTTT
NA,TRBV6-5,TRBJ2-1,14,NA,CASRSLKGANEQFF,TGTGCCAGCAGATCCCTCAAAGGGGCTAATGAGCAGTTCTTC
once,TRBV4-1,TRBJ2-7,18,TRBD2,CASSRPRQAGGLPYEQYF,TGCGCCAGCAGCCGCCCCCGGCAGGCGGGAGGTCTTCCCTACGAGCAGTACTTC
NA,TRBV5-1,TRBJ1-2,15,NA,CASSPSPGGTFGYTF,TGCGCCAGCAGCCCTTCCCCGGGGGGGACTTTTGGCTACACCTTC
NA,TRBV12-3/TRBV12-4,TRBJ1-1,13,NA,CAIQLDMNTEAFF,TGTGCCATTCAACTAGACATGAACACTGAAGCTTTCTTT
NA,TRBV5-1,TRBJ2-7,13,NA,CASSRGEPYEQYF,TGCGCCAGCAGCCGGGGTGAACCTTACGAGCAGTACTTC
NA,TRBV28,TRBJ1-5,15,TRBD1,CASSFGRGRNQPQHF,TGTGCCAGCAGTTTTGGCAGGGGGCGCAATCAGCCCCAGCATTTT
NA,TRBV11-3,TRBJ2-3,16,NA,CASSYTLGSSTDTQYF,TGTGCCAGCAGCTACACCCTAGGGAGTAGCACAGATACGCAGTATTTT
NA,TRBV7-3,TRBJ1-2,15,TRBD1,CASSKTGGIGYGYTF,TGTGCCAGCAGCAAAACAGGGGGGATTGGATATGGCTACACCTTC
NA,TRBV18,TRBJ1-4,13,NA,CASSPRGTEKLFF,TGTGCCAGCTCACCACGGGGCACTGAAAAACTGTTTTTT
NA,TRBV5-1,TRBJ2-4,14,NA,CASSLSGAKNIQYF,TGCGCCAGCAGCTTGTCAGGGGCCAAAAACATTCAGTACTTC
NA,TRBV7-9,TRBJ2-1,11,NA,CASSLFLEQFF,TGTGCCAGCAGCTTATTCCTAGAGCAGTTCTTC
few,TRBV9,TRBJ1-3,16,TRBD1,CASSPRDREPGNTIYF,TGTGCCAGCAGCCCCCGGGACAGGGAACCTGGAAACACCATATATTTT
NA,TRBV11-3,TRBJ1-6,13,NA,CASSWGENSPLHF,TGTGCCAGCAGCTGGGGGGAGAATTCACCCCTCCACTTT
NA,TRBV15,TRBJ2-3,17,TRBD2,CATSRTLSGSATDTQYF,TGTGCCACCAGCAGAACCCTTAGCGGGAGTGCAACAGATACGCAGTATTTT
NA,TRBV19,TRBJ2-3,16,NA,CASSMASINRADTQYF,TGTGCCAGTAGTATGGCCTCGATCAACAGAGCAGATACGCAGTATTTT
NA,TRBV7-9,TRBJ2-5,16,NA,CASSFLEGARGETQYF,TGTGCCAGCAGCTTTCTGGAAGGGGCGCGTGGAGAGACCCAGTACTTC
NA,TRBV7-9,TRBJ2-1,18,TRBD2,CASSLDWTSGSSYNEQFF,TGTGCCAGCAGCTTAGATTGGACTAGCGGGAGTTCCTACAATGAGCAGTTCTTC